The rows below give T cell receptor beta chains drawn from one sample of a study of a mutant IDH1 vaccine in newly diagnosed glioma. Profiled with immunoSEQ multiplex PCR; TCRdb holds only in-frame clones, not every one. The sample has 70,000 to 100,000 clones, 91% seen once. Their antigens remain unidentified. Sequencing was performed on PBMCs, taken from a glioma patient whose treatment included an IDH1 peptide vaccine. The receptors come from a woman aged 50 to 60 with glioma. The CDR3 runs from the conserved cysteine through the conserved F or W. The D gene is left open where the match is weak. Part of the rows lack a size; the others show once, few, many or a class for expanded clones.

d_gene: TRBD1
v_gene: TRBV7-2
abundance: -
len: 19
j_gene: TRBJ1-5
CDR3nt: TGTGCCAGCAGCTTAGAAGACAGGGGAGACTTCTATGCCAATCAGCCCCAGCATTTT
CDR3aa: CASSLEDRGDFYANQPQHF

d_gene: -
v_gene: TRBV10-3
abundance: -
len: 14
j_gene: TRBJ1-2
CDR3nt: TGTGCCATCAGTGAGTCGTATGCCTTCTATGGCTACACCTTC
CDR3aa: CAISESYAFYGYTF

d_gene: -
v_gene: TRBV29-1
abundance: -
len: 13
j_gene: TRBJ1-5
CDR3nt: TGCAGCGTCGCCTCGGCTAGGGCACAGCCCCAGCATTTT
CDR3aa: CSVASARAQPQHF

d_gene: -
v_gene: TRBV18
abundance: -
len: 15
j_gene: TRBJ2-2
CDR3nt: TGTGCCAGCTCACCCCGCGGAGGGGACACCGGGGAGCTGTTTTTT
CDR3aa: CASSPRGGDTGELFF

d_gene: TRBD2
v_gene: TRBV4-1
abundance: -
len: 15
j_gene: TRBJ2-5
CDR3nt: TGCGCCAGCAGGCGACTAGCGGGTACACAAGAGACCCAGTACTTC
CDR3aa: CASRRLAGTQETQYF

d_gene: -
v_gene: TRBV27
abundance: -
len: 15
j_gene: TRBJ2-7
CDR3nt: TGTGCCAGCAGTTTATTGCAGGGTTCCCCCTACGAGCAGTACTTC
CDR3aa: CASSLLQGSPYEQYF

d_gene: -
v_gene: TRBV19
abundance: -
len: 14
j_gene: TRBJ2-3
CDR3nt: TGTGCCAGTAAGCGGGCGGGCCTCACAGATACGCAGTATTTT
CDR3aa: CASKRAGLTDTQYF

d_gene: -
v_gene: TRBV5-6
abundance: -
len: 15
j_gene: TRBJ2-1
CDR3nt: TGTGCCAGCAGCTCCCTCCAACCGCCCTACAATGAGCAGTTCTTC
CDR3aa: CASSSLQPPYNEQFF

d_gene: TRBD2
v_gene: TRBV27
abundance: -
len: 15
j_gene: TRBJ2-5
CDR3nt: TGTGCCAGCACCTCTAGCGGGAGGGCGGGGGAGACCCAGTACTTC
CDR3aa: CASTSSGRAGETQYF

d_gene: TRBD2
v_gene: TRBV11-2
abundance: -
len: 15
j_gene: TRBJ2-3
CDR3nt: TGTGCCAGCAGCAAGGGACTATCTAGCACAGATACGCAGTATTTT
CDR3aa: CASSKGLSSTDTQYF

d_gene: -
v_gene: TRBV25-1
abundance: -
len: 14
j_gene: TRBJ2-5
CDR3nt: TGTGCCAGCAGACATCGCGGGGATCAAGAGACCCAGTACTTC
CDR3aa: CASRHRGDQETQYF

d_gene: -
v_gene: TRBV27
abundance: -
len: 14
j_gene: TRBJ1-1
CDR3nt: TGTGCCAGCAGTTCCGGCCAAGGAAACACTGAAGCTTTCTTT
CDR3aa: CASSSGQGNTEAFF

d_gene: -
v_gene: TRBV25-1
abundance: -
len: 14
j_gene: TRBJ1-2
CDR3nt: TGTGCCAGCAGTGACTCTAGAAGTAACTATGGCTACACCTTC
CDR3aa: CASSDSRSNYGYTF

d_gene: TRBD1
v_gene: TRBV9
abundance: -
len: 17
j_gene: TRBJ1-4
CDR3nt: TGTGCCAGCAGCGCAACCGGGACAGGGGCGCTTAATGAAAAACTGTTTTTT
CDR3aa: CASSATGTGALNEKLFF

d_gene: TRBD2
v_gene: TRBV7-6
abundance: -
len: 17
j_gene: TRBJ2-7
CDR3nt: TGTGCCAGCAGCCCCTGGACTAGCGGGAGGGCCGGGTACGAGCAGTACTTC
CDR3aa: CASSPWTSGRAGYEQYF

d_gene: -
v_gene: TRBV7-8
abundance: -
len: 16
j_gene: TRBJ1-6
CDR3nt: TGTGCCAGCAGCTTAGGTACCCCAGCGGGTAATTCACCCCTCCACTTT
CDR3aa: CASSLGTPAGNSPLHF

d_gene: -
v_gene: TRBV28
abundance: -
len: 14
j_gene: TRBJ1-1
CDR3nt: TGTGCCACCACCGTTGGGGACGTGAACACTGAAGCTTTCTTT
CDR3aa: CATTVGDVNTEAFF

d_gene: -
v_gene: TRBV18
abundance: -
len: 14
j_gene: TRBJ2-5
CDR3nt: TGTGCCAGCTCACCAGGAAGTTACCAAGAGACCCAGTACTTC
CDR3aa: CASSPGSYQETQYF

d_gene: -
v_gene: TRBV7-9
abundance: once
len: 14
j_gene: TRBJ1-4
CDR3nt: TGTGCCAGCAGCCCACAAGCCTCCAATGAAAAACTGTTTTTT
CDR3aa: CASSPQASNEKLFF

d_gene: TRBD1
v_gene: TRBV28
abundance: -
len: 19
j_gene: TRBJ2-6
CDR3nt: TGTGCCAGCAGTTTATGGGTGGGGACAGGGGTTGCTGGGGCCAACGTCCTGACTTTC
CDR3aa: CASSLWVGTGVAGANVLTF

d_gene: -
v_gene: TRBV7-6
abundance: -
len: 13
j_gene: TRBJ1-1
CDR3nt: TGTGCCAGCAGCCCGGGTGTAAGGACTGAAGCTTTCTTT
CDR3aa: CASSPGVRTEAFF

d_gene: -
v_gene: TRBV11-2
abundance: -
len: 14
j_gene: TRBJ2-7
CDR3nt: TGTGCCAGCAGCCAAGGGTACTTCCCCTACGAGCAGTACTTC
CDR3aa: CASSQGYFPYEQYF

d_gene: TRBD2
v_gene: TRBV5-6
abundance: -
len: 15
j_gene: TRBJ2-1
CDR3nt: TGTGCCAGCAGCTTGTCCGGGACTAGTCACAATGAGCAGTTCTTC
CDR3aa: CASSLSGTSHNEQFF

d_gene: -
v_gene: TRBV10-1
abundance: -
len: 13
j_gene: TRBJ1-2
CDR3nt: TGCGCCAGCAGCCAGGGGCGGGAGTATGGCTACACCTTC
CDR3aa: CASSQGREYGYTF

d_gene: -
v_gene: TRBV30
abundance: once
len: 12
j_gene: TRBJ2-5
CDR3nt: TGTGCCTGGAGTGGCAGGGGAAGGGAGCAGTACTTC
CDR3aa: CAWSGRGREQYF